This T cell receptor (beta chain) comes out of a study of cytomegalovirus exposure and HLA in healthy donors. Study-wide points: Association of 16,951 TCR beta sequences with HLA alleles was found at 0.05 false discovery rate in a later analysis.

As for this clone: Its antigen is as yet unknown.

Vbeta (60) and Jbeta (13) primers were used in the PCR. Some clones are missing from TCRdb's copy, which holds only in-frame ones; the method was immunoSEQ multiplex PCR. Of 120,000 or so clones detected, over 60% appear once; the ten largest clones hold roughly 6.1%. CDR3 length: 16 residues. The V and J ends lost 4 bases and 4 bases respectively, with 15 bases between them. Per the germline V gene, CDR1 is SGHRS and CDR2 is YFSETQ. The material sequenced was PBMCs. This chain uses TRBV5-1 with TRBJ2-6; no firm D call. The sequence came from a woman in her thirties or forties in good health and CMV-seronegative. The CDR3 protein is CASSRGTIRGANVLTF. CDR3 sequence (DNA): TGCGCCAGCAGCCGCGGAACCATAAGGGGGGCCAACGTCCTGACTTTC.